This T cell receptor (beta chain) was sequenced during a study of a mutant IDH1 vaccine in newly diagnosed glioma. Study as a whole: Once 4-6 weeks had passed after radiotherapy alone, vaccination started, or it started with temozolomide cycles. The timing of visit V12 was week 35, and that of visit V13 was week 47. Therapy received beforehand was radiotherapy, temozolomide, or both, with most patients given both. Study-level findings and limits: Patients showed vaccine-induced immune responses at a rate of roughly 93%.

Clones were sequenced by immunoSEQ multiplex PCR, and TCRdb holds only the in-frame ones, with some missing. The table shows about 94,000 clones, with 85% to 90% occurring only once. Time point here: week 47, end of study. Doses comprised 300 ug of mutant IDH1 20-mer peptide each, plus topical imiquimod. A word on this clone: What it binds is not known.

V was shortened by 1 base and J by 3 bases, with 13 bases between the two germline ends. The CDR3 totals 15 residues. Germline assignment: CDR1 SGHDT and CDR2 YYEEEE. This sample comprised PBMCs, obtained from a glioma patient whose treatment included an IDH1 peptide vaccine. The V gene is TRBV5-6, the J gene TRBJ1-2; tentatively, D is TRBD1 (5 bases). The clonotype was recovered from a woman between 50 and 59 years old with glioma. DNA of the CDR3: TGTGCCAGCAGCTTGTACGCAGGGATGCACTATGGCTACACCTTC. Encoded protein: CASSLYAGMHYGYTF.